One and the same sample provided the 21 T cell receptor beta chains below, sequenced in a study of shared clonotypes between healthy human individuals. The assay was immunoSEQ multiplex PCR, and TCRdb's table has in-frame clones only and misses some. The repertoire consists of a few million clones, with 80% to 95% occurring once and the leading ten covering 0.37%. Sequencing was performed on naive CD4+ T cells from PBMCs. The sample's subset: CD45RA+ positively selected. These receptors were obtained from a man between 18 and 29 years old in good health. Some clones in this sample may be carry-over from other donors' samples.

As for this clone: The same CDR3 also results from other DNA sequences found in this sample. The chain has TRBV9 and TRBJ2-5; D uncertain. From germline, CDR1 is SGDLS and CDR2 YYNGEE. The CDR3 is 13 amino acids. The V end was cut by 2 bases, the J end by 2 bases, with 7 bases between. As DNA, the CDR3 is TGTGCCAGCAGCGTTAGCTCACAAGAGACCCAGTACTTC. Translated, it gives CASSVSSQETQYF.

This sequence joins TRBV28 and TRBJ1-2, with 8 bases that match TRBD1. V dropped 4 bases and J dropped 5; count of bases not matched to a gene: 15. Looked up from germline, CDR1 is MDHEN and CDR2 is SYDVKM. The CDR3 is 17 amino acids. The CDR3 region has the DNA TGTGCCAGCAGTTCAGGACAGGGACACCTTCTTGGATATGGCTACACCTTC. Its translation: CASSSGQGHLLGYGYTF.

As to this clone: The sample carries other DNA sequences with the same CDR3. The CDR3 DNA is TGTGCCAGCAGTTCCCGACAGGGGCGCTACGAGCAGTACTTC. Amino acid sequence: CASSSRQGRYEQYF. The V gene is TRBV28, the J gene TRBJ2-7, with TRBD1 identical over 8 bases. Germline CDR1 MDHEN, CDR2 SYDVKM. V lost 4 bases, J lost 3 bases, and 5 bases stayed unmatched. CDR3 length: 14 residues.

Turning to this clone: The sample contains more than one DNA sequence encoding this CDR3. The rearrangement uses TRBV19 and TRBJ1-1, with a possible D match to TRBD1 (6 bases). The CDR3 covers 13 residues. Trimming left V 4 bases short and J 5 bases short, with 11 bases between. CDR1 LNHDA and CDR2 SQIVND come from the germline V gene (reference sequence). The chain's CDR3 is CASSNRERTEAFF. In DNA form, the CDR3 reads TGTGCCAGTAGTAACAGGGAGAGGACTGAAGCTTTCTTT.

As concerns this clone: The same CDR3 arises from other DNA sequences in this sample as well. This chain uses TRBV7-6 with TRBJ1-1; D ambiguous. From germline, CDR1 is SGHVS and CDR2 FNYEAQ. V was trimmed by 2 bases and J by 1 base, leaving 5 bases between them. This CDR3 comprises 13 residues. The CDR3 here is CASSLSRNTEAFF. CDR3 coding DNA: TGTGCCAGCAGCTTATCCAGGAACACTGAAGCTTTCTTT.

V gene TRBV5-5 combines with J gene TRBJ1-4; D gene unclear. Germline V CDR1 and CDR2: SGHKS, YYEKEE (reference sequence). With 2 bases removed from V and 4 bases from J, the gap between germline ends came to 9 bases. CDR3 length: 14 residues. CDR3 nucleotides: TGTGCCAGCAGCTTCAGACGGATTAATGAAAAACTGTTTTTT. Translated: CASSFRRINEKLFF.

This rearrangement joins TRBV30 to TRBJ1-1, with D possibly matching TRBD1 (5 bases). Germline CDR1 and CDR2: GTSNPN and SVGIG (reference sequence). V lost 3 bases and J 4 bases, leaving 12 bases between the germline ends. CDR3 length equals 13 residues. Written as DNA, the CDR3 is TGTGCCTGGAGGGCCCCAGGGTCCACTGAAGCTTTCTTT. Its protein is CAWRAPGSTEAFF.

As concerns this clone: Different DNA sequences within this sample yield the same CDR3. CDR3 sequence (DNA): TGTGCCAGCAGTTACTCAAGGGATGAAAAACTGTTTTTT. This codes for CASSYSRDEKLFF. The J gene is TRBJ1-4, the V gene TRBV6-6, with D hard to call. From germline, CDR1 is MNHNY and CDR2 SVGAGI (reference sequence). The CDR3 has 13 residues. V shed 0 bases and J shed 6 bases, with 5 bases lying between them.

J is TRBJ1-4 and V is TRBV4-3; D call uncertain. The CDR3 extends over 15 amino acids. V was cut by 0 bases and J by 6 bases, with 11 bases left in between. Germline lookup yields CDR1 LGHNA and CDR2 YSLEER. The CDR3 DNA reads as TGCGCCAGCAGCCAAGATCTGGGTGGGTATGAAAAACTGTTTTTT. It translates to CASSQDLGGYEKLFF.

The genes are TRBV28 and TRBJ2-1, with 12 bases identical to TRBD2. CDR1 and CDR2 from the germline V gene are MDHEN and SYDVKM. Trimming removed 7 bases from V and 10 bases from J; junction bases left unmatched: 8. The CDR3 totals 14 residues. This chain's CDR3 is CASMAGLAGREQFF. The CDR3 coding sequence is TGTGCCAGCATGGCGGGACTAGCGGGCCGGGAGCAGTTCTTC.

About this clone: Other DNA sequences in the same sample also yield this CDR3. The J gene is TRBJ1-4, the V gene TRBV5-1; D remains ambiguous. V lost 1 base and J lost 3, with 4 bases in between. The CDR3 runs to 13 residues. The V gene's germline CDR1 is SGHRS and CDR2 YFSETQ. The CDR3 coding sequence is TGCGCCAGCAGCTTGATCCCTAATGAAAAACTGTTTTTT. It specifies CASSLIPNEKLFF.

Notes on this clone: Additional DNA sequences in this sample encode the identical CDR3. The chain uses TRBV29-1 and TRBJ1-2; D is unresolved. The CDR3 runs 11 residues. Germline V gives CDR1 SQVTM, CDR2 ANQGSEA. V shed 4 bases and J shed 1 base, with 4 bases lying between them. Here the CDR3 DNA reads TGCAGCGTTGGGGATAACTATGGCTACACCTTC. This sequence encodes CSVGDNYGYTF.

The chain has TRBV9 and TRBJ2-3; perhaps D is TRBD1 or TRBD2 (6 bases each). The CDR3 covers 16 residues. The germline CDR1 and CDR2 sequences are SGDLS and YYNGEE. Trimming pared 2 bases from V and 6 bases from J, leaving 19 bases between. The CDR3 nucleotides are TGTGCCAGCAGCGTGGAGGGGGGACACGGCATGGATACGCAGTATTTT. The encoded protein is CASSVEGGHGMDTQYF.

The chain has TRBV7-2 and TRBJ2-1; maybe TRBD2 (6 bases). Trimming took off 4 bases at V and 4 bases at J, with 14 bases between the two ends. The CDR3 runs 15 residues. Germline CDR1 and CDR2: SGHTA and FQGNSA. CDR3 nucleotides: TGTGCCAGCAGCTGGATGGGCGGGGAGTACAATGAGCAGTTCTTC. As protein: CASSWMGGEYNEQFF.

This chain connects TRBV5-5 to TRBJ1-1; D is ambiguous. Looked up from germline, CDR1 is SGHKS and CDR2 is YYEKEE (reference sequence). The CDR3 covers 12 residues. V lost 5 bases and J lost 4, with 9 bases in between. CDR3 in amino acids: CASRITGTEAFF. DNA of the CDR3: TGTGCCAGCAGAATCACGGGCACTGAAGCTTTCTTT.

CDR3 amino acids: CATSTGALNTGELFF. The CDR3 coding sequence is TGTGCCACCTCTACAGGGGCCCTAAACACCGGGGAGCTGTTTTTT. The genes are TRBV11-2 and TRBJ2-2; 7 bases fit TRBD1. Unmatched junction bases numbered 10, after V lost 10 bases and J lost 2 bases. Per the germline V gene, CDR1 is SGHAT and CDR2 is FQNNGV. The CDR3 length is 15 residues. The full variable domain, rest sourced from reference TRBV11-2 and TRBJ2-2, is EAGVAQSPRYKIIEKRQSVAFWCNPISGHATLYWYQQILGQGPKLLIQFQNNGVVDDSQLPKDRFSAERLKGVDSTLKIQPAKLEDSAVYLCATSTGALNTGELFFGEGSRLTVL.

The rearrangement joins TRBV5-4 to TRBJ2-1; tentatively, D is TRBD2 (6 bases). The germline V and J ends were trimmed by 1 base and 15 bases, with 17 bases remaining between them. The CDR3 is 13 amino acids. The germline V gene has CDR1 SGHNT and CDR2 YYREEE (reference sequence). The CDR3 spells CASSLNFRESWFF. The CDR3 DNA reads TGTGCCAGCAGCTTGAATTTTCGGGAGTCCTGGTTCTTC. Full variable domain (rest looked up from reference TRBV5-4 and TRBJ2-1): ETGVTQSPTHLIKTRGQQVTLRCSSQSGHNTVSWYQQALGQGPQFIFQYYREEENGRGNFPPRFSGLQFPNYSSELNVNALELDDSALYLCASSLNFRESWFFGPGTRLTVL.

A single count supports this clone. The J gene is TRBJ1-1, the V gene TRBV28; 8 bases are shared with TRBD1. The length of the CDR3 is 16 residues. Looked up from germline, CDR1 is MDHEN and CDR2 is SYDVKM. With V trimmed by 6 bases and J by 4 bases, 13 bases remained unmatched. In DNA form, the CDR3 reads TGTGCCAGCAGGATAAAACCAGGGGGCGCGGCCACTGAAGCTTTCTTT. Amino acid sequence: CASRIKPGGAATEAFF.

The chain carries TRBV28 and TRBJ2-5; tentatively, D is TRBD2 (5 bases). V gave up 3 bases and J gave up 7 bases, with 21 bases separating them. Germline V gene data show CDR1 as MDHEN and CDR2 as SYDVKM. The CDR3 loop spans 16 amino acids. CDR3 in DNA: TGTGCCAGCAGTTTGGGCGGCGGGCTCTCCAAGGGGACCCAGTACTTC. Residues: CASSLGGGLSKGTQYF.

A word on this clone: This sample includes further DNA sequences coding for the same CDR3. The chain recombines TRBV11-1 with TRBJ1-2; D call uncertain. Germline CDR1 reads SGHAT; CDR2 reads FQDESV (reference sequence). Trimming removed 5 bases at V and 2 bases at J, with 6 bases between. CDR3 length equals 12 residues. The chain's CDR3 is CASSQTNYGYTF. The DNA of the CDR3 is TGTGCCAGCAGCCAAACGAACTATGGCTACACCTTC. The full variable domain, in which reference TRBV11-1 and TRBJ1-2 provide the parts outside the CDR3, is EAEVAQSPRYKITEKSQAVAFWCDPISGHATLYWYRQILGQGPELLVQFQDESVVDDSQLPKDRFSAERLKGVDSTLKIQPAELGDSAMYLCASSQTNYGYTFGSGTRLTVV.

The J gene is TRBJ1-1, the V gene TRBV19, with TRBD1 matching over 7 bases. CDR1 is LNHDA and CDR2 is SQIVND in the germline V gene (reference sequence). J was trimmed by 1 base and V by 7 bases; bases with no gene match: 6. This CDR3 contains 14 residues. The CDR3 region is CASTRDRANTEAFF. The CDR3 nucleotides are TGTGCCAGTACCAGAGACAGGGCGAACACTGAAGCTTTCTTT. The full variable domain, rest sourced from reference TRBV19 and TRBJ1-1, is DGGITQSPKYLFRKEGQNVTLSCEQNLNHDAMYWYRQDPGQGLRLIYYSQIVNDFQKGDIAEGYSVSREKKESFPLTVTSAQKNPTAFYLCASTRDRANTEAFFGQGTRLTVV.